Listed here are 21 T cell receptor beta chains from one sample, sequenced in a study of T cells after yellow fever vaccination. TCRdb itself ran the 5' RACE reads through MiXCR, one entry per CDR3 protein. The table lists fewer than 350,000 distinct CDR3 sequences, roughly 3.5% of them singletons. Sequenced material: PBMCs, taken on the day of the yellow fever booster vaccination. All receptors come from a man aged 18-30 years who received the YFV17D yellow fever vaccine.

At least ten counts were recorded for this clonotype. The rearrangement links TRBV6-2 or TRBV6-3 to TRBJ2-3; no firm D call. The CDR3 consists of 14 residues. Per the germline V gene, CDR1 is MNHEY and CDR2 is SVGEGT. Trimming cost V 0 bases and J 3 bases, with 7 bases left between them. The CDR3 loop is CASSYSEWTDTQYF. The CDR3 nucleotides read TGTGCCAGCAGTTACTCGGAGTGGACAGATACGCAGTATTTT.

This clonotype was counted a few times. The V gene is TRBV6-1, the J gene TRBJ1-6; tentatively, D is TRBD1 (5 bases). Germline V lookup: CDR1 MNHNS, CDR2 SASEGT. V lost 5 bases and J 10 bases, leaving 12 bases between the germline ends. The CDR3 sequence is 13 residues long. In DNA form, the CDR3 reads TGTGCCAGCAGTTTAGGGGCCTCATCACCCCTCCACTTT. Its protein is CASSLGASSPLHF.

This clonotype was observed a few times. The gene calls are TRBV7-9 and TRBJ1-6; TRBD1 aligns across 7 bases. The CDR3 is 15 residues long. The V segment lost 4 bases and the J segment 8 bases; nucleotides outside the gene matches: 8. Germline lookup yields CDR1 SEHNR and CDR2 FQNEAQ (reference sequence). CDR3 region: CASSSQTGNDSPLHF. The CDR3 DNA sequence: TGTGCCAGCAGCTCCCAGACAGGGAATGATTCACCCCTCCACTTT.

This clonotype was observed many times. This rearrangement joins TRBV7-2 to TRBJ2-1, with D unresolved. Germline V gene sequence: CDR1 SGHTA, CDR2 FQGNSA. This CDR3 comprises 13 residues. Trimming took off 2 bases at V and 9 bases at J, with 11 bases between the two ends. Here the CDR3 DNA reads TGTGCCAGCAGCTTATATCGGGTGGGTGAGCAGTTCTTC. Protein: CASSLYRVGEQFF.

CDR3 in amino acids: CASRGAGGVETQYF. CDR3 DNA: TGTGCCAGCAGGGGAGCGGGGGGAGTGGAGACCCAGTACTTC. The genes are TRBV7-8 and TRBJ2-5; TRBD2 matches 9 bases. CDR1 SGHVS and CDR2 FQNEAQ come from the germline V gene. With V trimmed by 6 bases and J by 5 bases, 7 bases remained unmatched. The CDR3 runs to 14 residues.

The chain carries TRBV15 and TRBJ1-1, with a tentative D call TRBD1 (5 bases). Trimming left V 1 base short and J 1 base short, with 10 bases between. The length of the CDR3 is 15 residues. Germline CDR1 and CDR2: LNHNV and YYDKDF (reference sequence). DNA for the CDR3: TGTGCCACCAGCAGAGGCGGGACGGGGAACACTGAAGCTTTCTTT. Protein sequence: CATSRGGTGNTEAFF.

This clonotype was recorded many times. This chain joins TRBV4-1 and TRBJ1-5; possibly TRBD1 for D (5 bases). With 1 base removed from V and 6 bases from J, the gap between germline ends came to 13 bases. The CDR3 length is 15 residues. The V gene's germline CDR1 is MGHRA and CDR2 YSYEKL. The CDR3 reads CASSQGTGLPQPQHF. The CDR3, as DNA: TGCGCCAGCAGCCAAGGAACGGGGCTTCCTCAGCCCCAGCATTTT.

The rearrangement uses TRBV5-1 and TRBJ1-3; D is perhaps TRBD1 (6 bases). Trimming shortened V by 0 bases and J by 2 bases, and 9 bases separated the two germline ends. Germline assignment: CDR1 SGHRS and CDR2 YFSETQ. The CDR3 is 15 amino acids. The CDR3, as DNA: TGCGCCAGCAGCTTGGGGACAGACCCTGGAAACACCATATATTTT. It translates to CASSLGTDPGNTIYF.

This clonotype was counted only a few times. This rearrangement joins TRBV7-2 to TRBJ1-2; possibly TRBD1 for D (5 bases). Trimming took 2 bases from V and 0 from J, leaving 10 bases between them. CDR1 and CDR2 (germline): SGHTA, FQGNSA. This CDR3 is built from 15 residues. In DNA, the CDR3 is TGTGCCAGCAGCTTAAATCCGGGACCTAACTATGGCTACACCTTC. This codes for CASSLNPGPNYGYTF.

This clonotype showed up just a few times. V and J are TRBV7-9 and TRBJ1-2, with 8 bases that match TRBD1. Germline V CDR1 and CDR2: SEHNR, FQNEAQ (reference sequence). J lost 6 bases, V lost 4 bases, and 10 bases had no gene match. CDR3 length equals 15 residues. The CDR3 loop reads CASSSPGQGAHGYTF. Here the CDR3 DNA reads TGTGCCAGCAGCTCCCCCGGGCAGGGGGCGCATGGCTACACCTTC. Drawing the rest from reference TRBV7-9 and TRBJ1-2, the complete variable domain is DTGVSQNPRHKITKRGQNVTFRCDPISEHNRLYWYRQTLGQGPEFLTYFQNEAQLEKSRLLSDRFSAERPKGSFSTLEIQRTEQGDSAMYLCASSSPGQGAHGYTFGSGTRLTVV.

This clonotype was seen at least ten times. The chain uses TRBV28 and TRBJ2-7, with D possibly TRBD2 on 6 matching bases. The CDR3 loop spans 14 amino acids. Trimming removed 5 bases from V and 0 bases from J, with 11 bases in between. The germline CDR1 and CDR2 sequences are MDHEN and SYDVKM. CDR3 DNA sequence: TGTGCCAGCAGTGGGGGGAAGAGCTCCTACGAGCAGTACGTC. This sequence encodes CASSGGKSSYEQYV.

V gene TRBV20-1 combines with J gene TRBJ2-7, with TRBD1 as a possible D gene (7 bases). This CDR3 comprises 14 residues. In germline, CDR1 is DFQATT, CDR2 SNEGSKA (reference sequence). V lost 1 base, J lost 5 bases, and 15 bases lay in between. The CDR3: CSARAGGYRDEQYV. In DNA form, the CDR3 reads TGCAGTGCTAGAGCAGGGGGGTATCGCGACGAGCAGTACGTC.

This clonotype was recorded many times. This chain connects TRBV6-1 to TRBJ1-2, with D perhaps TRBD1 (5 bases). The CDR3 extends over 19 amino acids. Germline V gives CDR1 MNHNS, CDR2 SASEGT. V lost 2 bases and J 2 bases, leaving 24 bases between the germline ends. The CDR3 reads CASSEKDDRDQSLNYGYTF. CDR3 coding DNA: TGTGCCAGCAGTGAAAAAGACGACAGAGATCAGTCTCTAAACTATGGCTACACCTTC.

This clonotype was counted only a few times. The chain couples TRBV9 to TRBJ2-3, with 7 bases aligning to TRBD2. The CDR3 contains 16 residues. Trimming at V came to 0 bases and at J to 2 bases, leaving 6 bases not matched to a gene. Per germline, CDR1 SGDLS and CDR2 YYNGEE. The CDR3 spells CASSVDAAGDTDTQYF. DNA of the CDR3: TGTGCCAGCAGCGTAGACGCGGCGGGGGACACAGATACGCAGTATTTT.

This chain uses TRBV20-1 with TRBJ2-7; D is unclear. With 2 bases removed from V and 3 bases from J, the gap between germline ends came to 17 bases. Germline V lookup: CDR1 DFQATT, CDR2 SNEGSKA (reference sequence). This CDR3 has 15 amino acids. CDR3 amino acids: CSARMTTPGRYEQYF. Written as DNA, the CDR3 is TGCAGTGCTAGAATGACAACTCCTGGGCGCTACGAGCAGTACTTC.

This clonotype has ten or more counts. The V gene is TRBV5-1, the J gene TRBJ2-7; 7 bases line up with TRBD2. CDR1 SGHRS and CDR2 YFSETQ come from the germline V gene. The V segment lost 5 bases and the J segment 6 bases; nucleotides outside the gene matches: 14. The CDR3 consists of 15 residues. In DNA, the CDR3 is TGCGCCAGCAGAGGTCGGGCTAGCGGACCCTTCGAGCAGTACTTC. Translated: CASRGRASGPFEQYF.

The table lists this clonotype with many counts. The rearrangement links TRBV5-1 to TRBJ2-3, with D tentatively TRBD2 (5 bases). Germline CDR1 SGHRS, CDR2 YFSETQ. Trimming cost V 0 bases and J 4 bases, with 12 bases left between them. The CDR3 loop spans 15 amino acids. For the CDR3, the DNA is TGCGCCAGCAGCTTGGGTGAGGGTATTGCAGATACGCAGTATTTT. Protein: CASSLGEGIADTQYF.

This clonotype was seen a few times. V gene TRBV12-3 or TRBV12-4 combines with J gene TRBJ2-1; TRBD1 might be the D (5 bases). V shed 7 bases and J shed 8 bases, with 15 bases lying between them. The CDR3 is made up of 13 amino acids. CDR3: CASKPTVIDEQFF. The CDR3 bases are TGTGCCAGCAAACCGACAGTCATAGATGAGCAGTTCTTC.

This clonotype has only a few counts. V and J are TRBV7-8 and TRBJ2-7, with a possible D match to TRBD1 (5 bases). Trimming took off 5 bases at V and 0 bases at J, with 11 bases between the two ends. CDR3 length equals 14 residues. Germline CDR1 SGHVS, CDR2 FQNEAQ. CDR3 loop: CASSGQGFSYEQYF. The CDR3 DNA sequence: TGTGCCAGCAGCGGACAAGGCTTCTCCTACGAGCAGTACTTC.

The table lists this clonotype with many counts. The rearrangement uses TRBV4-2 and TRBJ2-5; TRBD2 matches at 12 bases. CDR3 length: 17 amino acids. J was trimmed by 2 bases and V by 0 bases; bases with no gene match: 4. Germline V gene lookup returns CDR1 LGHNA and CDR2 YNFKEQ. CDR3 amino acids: CASSQDGLAGKQETQYF. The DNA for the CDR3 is TGTGCCAGCAGCCAAGACGGACTAGCGGGGAAACAAGAGACCCAGTACTTC.

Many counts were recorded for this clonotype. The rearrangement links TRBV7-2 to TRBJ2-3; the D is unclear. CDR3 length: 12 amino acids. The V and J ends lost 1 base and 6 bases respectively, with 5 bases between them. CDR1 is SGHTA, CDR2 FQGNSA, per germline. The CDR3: CASSLDPDTQYF. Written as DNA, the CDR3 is TGTGCCAGCAGCTTAGACCCGGATACGCAGTATTTT.